This TCR beta chain came from a study of OX40 agonist ivuxolimab in advanced cancers. For the study at large: The dose of intravenous ivuxolimab that patients received every 2 weeks ranged from 0.01 to 10 mg/kg. Findings and caveats of the study: Researchers report that CD8+ T cells had, on average, more expanded clones than CD4+.

The table came from immunoSEQ multiplex PCR; TCRdb's copy has only in-frame clones and leaves some out. The sample lists about 42,000 clones; approximately 80% were seen once. On this clone: The target antigen is unknown.

Germline V gives CDR1 MNHEY, CDR2 SVGAGI. This CDR3 is built from 14 residues. After removal of 6 bases from V and 4 bases from J, the junction contained 8 bases not matched to a gene. Material: CD4+ or CD8+ T cells sorted from blood, obtained in a trial of the OX40 agonist ivuxolimab. This TCR came from an adult with an advanced solid tumor such as melanoma, head and neck, liver or kidney cancer. This chain joins TRBV6-5 and TRBJ1-1; 7 nucleotides line up with TRBD1. The CDR3 bases are TGTGCCAGCAGCCCGAGGACAGGAAGCACTGAAGCTTTCTTT. Amino acids: CASSPRTGSTEAFF.